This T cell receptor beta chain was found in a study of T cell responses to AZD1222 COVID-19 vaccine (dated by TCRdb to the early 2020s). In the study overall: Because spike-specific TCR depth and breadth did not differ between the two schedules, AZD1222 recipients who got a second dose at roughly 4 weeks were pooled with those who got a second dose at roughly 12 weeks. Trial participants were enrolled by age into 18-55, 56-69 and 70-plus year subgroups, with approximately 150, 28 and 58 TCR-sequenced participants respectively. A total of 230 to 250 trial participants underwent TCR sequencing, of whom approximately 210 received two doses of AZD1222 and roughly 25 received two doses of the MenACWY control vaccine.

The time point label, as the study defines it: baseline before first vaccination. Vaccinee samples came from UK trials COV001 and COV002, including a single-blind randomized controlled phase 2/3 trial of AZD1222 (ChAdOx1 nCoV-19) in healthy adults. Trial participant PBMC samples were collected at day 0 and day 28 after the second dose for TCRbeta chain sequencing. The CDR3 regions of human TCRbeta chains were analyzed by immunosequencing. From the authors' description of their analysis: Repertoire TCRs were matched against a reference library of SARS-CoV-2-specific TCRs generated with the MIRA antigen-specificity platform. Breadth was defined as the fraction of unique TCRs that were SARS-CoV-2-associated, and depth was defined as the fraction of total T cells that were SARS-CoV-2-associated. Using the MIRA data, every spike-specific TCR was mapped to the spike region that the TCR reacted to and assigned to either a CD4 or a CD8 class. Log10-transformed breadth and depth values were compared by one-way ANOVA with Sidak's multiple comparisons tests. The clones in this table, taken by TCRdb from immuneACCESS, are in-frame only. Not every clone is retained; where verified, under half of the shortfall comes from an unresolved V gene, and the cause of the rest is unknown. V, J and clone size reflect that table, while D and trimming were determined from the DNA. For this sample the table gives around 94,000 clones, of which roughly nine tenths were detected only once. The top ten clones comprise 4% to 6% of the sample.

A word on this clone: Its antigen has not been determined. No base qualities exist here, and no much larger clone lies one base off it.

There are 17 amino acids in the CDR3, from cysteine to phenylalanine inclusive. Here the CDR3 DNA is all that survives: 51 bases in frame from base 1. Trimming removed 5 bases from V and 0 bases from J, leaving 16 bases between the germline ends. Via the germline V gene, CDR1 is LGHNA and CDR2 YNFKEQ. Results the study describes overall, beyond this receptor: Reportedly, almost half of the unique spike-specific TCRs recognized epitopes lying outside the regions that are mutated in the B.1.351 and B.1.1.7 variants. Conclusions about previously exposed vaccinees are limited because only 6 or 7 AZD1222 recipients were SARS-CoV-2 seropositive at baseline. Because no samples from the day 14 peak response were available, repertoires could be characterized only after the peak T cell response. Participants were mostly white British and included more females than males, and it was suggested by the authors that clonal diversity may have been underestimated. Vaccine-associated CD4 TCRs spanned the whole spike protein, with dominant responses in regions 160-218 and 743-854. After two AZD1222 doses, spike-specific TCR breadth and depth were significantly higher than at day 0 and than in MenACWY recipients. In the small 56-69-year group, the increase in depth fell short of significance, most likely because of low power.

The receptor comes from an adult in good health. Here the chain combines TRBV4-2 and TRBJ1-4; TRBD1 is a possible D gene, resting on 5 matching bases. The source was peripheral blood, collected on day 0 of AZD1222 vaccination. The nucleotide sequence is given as TGTGCCAGCAGCAGAACCGGGGCACCAGCAACTAATGAAAAACTGTTTTTT. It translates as CASSRTGAPATNEKLFF.